This TCR beta chain was captured by sequencing in a study of blood T cell repertoires in COVID-19. Under the authors' procedure: How many nucleated cells were present was estimated from reference gene primer amplification. Profiling relied on immunoSEQ multiplex PCR, and the TCRdb table lists in-frame clones only, not all of them. The V and J calls and the clone size are those of that table, but D and trimming were determined from the DNA. The repertoire consists of about 160,000 clones, with more than 75% occurring once and the leading ten covering approximately 2.4%. Deletions cut 1 base from V and 0 bases from J, with 14 bases between. The CDR3 runs to 16 residues. Germline-derived CDR1 and CDR2 are SGHRS and YFSETQ.

Sequenced sample: peripheral blood. This rearrangement joins TRBV5-1 to TRBJ2-7; tentatively, D is TRBD1 (5 bases). The receptor's source is a man between 18 and 35 years old with acute or convalescent COVID-19. The DNA for the CDR3 is TGCGCCAGCAGCTTGCTTGGGCAGGGTGTCTCCTACGAGCAGTACTTC. It encodes CASSLLGQGVSYEQYF.